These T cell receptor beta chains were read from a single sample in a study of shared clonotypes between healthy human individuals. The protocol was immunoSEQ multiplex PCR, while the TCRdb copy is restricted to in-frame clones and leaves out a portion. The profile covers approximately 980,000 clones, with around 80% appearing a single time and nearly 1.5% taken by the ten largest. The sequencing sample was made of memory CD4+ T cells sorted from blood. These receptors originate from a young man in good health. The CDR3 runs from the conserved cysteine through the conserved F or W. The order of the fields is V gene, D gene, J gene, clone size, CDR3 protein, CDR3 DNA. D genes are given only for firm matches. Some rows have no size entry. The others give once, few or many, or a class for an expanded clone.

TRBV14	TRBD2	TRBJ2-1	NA	CASSQVGTSGRPANLEQFF	TGTGCCAGCAGCCAAGTCGGGACTAGCGGGAGACCCGCCAACCTAGAGCAGTTCTTC
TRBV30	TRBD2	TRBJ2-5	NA	CAWSLTGTSGVETQYF	TGTGCCTGGAGCCTCACCGGGACTAGCGGGGTTGAGACCCAGTACTTC
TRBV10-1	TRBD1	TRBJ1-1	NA	CASSGSGTGLPFF	TGCGCCAGCAGTGGATCCGGGACAGGACTTCCTTTCTTT
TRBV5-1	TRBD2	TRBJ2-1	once	CASSLGLAGAYNEQFF	TGCGCCAGCAGCTTGGGACTAGCGGGGGCCTACAATGAGCAGTTCTTC
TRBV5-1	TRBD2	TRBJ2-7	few	CASSASGRIYEQYF	TGCGCCAGCAGCGCTAGCGGGAGGATCTACGAGCAGTACTTC
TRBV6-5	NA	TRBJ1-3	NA	CASSYDDRPGNTIYF	TGTGCCAGCAGTTACGATGACAGGCCTGGAAACACCATATATTTT
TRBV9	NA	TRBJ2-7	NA	CASSVGAEGVGEQYF	TGTGCCAGCAGCGTAGGGGCAGAGGGGGTCGGAGAGCAGTACTTC
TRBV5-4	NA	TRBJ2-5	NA	CASRIESWQETQYF	TGTGCCAGCAGGATTGAGAGTTGGCAAGAGACCCAGTACTTC
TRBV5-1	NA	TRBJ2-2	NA	CASSLRLARTGNTGELFF	TGCGCCAGCAGCTTGCGACTGGCGAGGACTGGTAACACCGGGGAGCTGTTTTTT
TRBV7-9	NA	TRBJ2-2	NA	CASSLRSGELFF	TGTGCCAGCAGCTTACGGAGCGGGGAGCTGTTTTTT
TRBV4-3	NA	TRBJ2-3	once	CASSQAQSTDTQYF	TGCGCCAGCAGCCAAGCACAGTCCACAGATACGCAGTATTTT
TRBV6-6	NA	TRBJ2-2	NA	CASSYSGQGKTGELFF	TGTGCCAGCAGTTACTCGGGGCAGGGGAAGACCGGGGAGCTGTTTTTT
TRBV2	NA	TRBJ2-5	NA	CASRGAGETQYF	TGTGCCAGCAGAGGGGCGGGGGAGACCCAGTACTTC
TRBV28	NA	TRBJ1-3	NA	CASSLGGPFTGNTIYF	TGTGCCAGCAGTTTGGGGGGACCCTTTACTGGAAACACCATATATTTT
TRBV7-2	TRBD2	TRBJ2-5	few	CASSLGLAGETQYF	TGTGCCAGCAGCTTAGGGCTAGCGGGGGAGACCCAGTACTTC
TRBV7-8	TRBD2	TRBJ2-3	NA	CASSFTGGHTDTQYF	TGTGCCAGCAGCTTTACGGGGGGGCACACAGATACGCAGTATTTT
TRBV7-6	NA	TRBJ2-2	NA	CASSAAHGVSNTGELFF	TGTGCCAGCAGCGCGGCCCATGGAGTATCGAACACCGGGGAGCTGTTTTTT
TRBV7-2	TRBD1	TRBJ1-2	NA	CASSIGRDRGGYGYTF	TGTGCCAGCAGCATCGGACGGGACAGGGGAGGCTATGGCTACACCTTC
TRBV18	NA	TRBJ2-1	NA	CASSPPVRAYNEQFF	TGTGCCAGCTCACCACCGGTTAGGGCCTACAATGAGCAGTTCTTC
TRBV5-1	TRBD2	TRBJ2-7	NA	CASSLALAGGTSFEQYF	TGCGCCAGCAGCTTAGCACTAGCGGGCGGGACGAGTTTCGAGCAGTACTTC
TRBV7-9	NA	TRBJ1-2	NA	CASSRGGGNYGYTF	TGTGCCAGCAGCCGGGGCGGGGGGAACTATGGCTACACCTTC
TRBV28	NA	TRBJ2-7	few	CASSWSLYEQYF	TGTGCCAGCAGTTGGTCCCTCTACGAGCAGTACTTC
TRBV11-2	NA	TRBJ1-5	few	CASSPGLDQPQHF	TGTGCCAGCAGCCCTGGCCTTGATCAGCCCCAGCATTTT
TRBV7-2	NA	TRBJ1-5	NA	CASSFQAGGRMGQPQHF	TGTGCCAGCAGCTTTCAAGCTGGGGGAAGAATGGGTCAGCCCCAGCATTTT
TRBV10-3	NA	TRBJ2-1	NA	CAISRSQVEVEQFF	TGTGCCATCAGTCGGTCACAGGTTGAGGTTGAGCAGTTCTTC
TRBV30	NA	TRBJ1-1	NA	CAWRTGRTGAFF	TGTGCCTGGAGGACGGGCCGGACGGGAGCTTTCTTT
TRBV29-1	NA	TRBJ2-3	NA	CSVDSAGVNTQYF	TGCAGCGTTGACTCGGCAGGGGTAAATACGCAGTATTTT
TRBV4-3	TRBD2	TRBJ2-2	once	CASSQYLGTSGTGELFF	TGCGCCAGCAGCCAATACCTCGGGACTAGCGGCACCGGGGAGCTGTTTTTT
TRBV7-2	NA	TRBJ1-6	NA	CASSTGTPNNSPLHF	TGTGCCAGCAGTACCGGGACCCCGAATAATTCACCCCTCCACTTT
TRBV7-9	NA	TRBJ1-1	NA	CASSLVLGRHAEAFF	TGTGCCAGCAGCTTAGTACTGGGACGCCACGCTGAAGCTTTCTTT
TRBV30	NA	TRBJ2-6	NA	CAWRGSGAGANVLTF	TGTGCCTGGAGAGGGAGTGGGGCTGGGGCCAACGTCCTGACTTTC
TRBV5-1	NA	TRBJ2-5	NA	CASSLDRGYQETQYF	TGCGCCAGCAGCTTGGATAGGGGGTACCAAGAGACCCAGTACTTC
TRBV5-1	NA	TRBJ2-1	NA	CASSLAPIGSSYNEQFF	TGCGCCAGCAGCTTGGCCCCCATCGGGAGTAGTTACAATGAGCAGTTCTTC
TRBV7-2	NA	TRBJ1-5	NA	CASSQDSHQPQHF	TGTGCCAGCAGCCAGGACAGCCATCAGCCCCAGCATTTT
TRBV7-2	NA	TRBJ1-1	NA	CASKTAPMNTEAFF	TGTGCCAGCAAGACAGCCCCTATGAACACTGAAGCTTTCTTT
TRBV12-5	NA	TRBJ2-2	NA	CASGVPGWENTGELFF	TGTGCTAGTGGTGTGCCCGGGTGGGAGAACACCGGGGAGCTGTTTTTT
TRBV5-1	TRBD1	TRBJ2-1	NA	CASSSTGTGFFNEQFF	TGCGCCAGCAGTTCTACCGGGACAGGGTTCTTCAATGAGCAGTTCTTC
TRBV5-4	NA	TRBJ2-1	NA	CASSSIIKGNEQFF	TGTGCCAGCAGCTCCATCATCAAGGGAAATGAGCAGTTCTTC
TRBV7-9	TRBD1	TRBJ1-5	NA	CASSGQGGLQPQHF	TGTGCCAGCAGTGGACAGGGAGGACTACAGCCCCAGCATTTT
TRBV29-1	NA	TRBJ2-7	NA	CSVEGQGYEQYF	TGCAGCGTTGAGGGCCAGGGCTACGAGCAGTACTTC
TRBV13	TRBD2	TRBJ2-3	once	CASSPGTRDRTDTQYF	TGTGCCAGCAGCCCCGGGACTAGAGATCGGACAGATACGCAGTATTTT